This record concerns one T cell receptor beta chain sequence. Its antigen is unknown. The record originates from a study of shared clonotypes between healthy human individuals. Notes on the study in general: Rarefaction showed sorted-subset sequencing was incomplete despite large depth. Sampling used blood alone; tissue repertoires probably differ.

Recent vaccinations or acute infections were absent in the healthy HIV-negative adult donors. Deep was the level at which the assay was run. Profiled with immunoSEQ multiplex PCR; TCRdb holds only in-frame clones, not every one. The data contain roughly 2,500,000 clones, 93% of them singletons. Per germline, CDR1 KGHSH and CDR2 LQKENI. V shed 2 bases and J shed 3 bases, with 11 bases lying between them. CDR3 size: 15 residues. The sequence was obtained from a young man in good health. Some clones in this sample may be carry-over from other donors' samples. The chain uses TRBV18 and TRBJ2-1; either TRBD1 or TRBD2 may supply D (7 bases each). Sample: naive CD4+ T cells from PBMCs. Subset given: CD45RA+ positively selected. The DNA for the CDR3 is TGTGCCAGCTCACCAAGCAGGGGGGGCTACAATGAGCAGTTCTTC. This codes for CASSPSRGGYNEQFF.